Each of the 7 T cell receptor beta chains below was sequenced from the same sample in a study of T-cell reconstitution after alpha-beta-depleted transplantation in children. The authors prepared the TCRbeta library with unique molecular identifiers. A single record per CDR3 protein comes from TCRdb applying MiXCR to the PCR reads. The repertoire holds over 85,000 distinct CDR3 sequences, with over 6% as singletons. Material: PBMCs, obtained before TCRalphabeta/CD19-depleted stem cell transplant. The receptors come from a boy aged 2-15 years with acute lymphoblastic leukemia, due to receive a stem cell transplant.

This clonotype was seen a few times. The rearrangement joins TRBV11-2 to TRBJ1-6; D call uncertain. Trimming stripped 2 bases from V and 5 bases from J, with 13 bases between. This CDR3 comprises 16 residues. Germline values: CDR1 SGHAT, CDR2 FQNNGV. CDR3 in DNA: TGTGCCAGCAGCTTACAGCCAGCCTCAAATAATTCACCCCTCCACTTT. Translating gives CASSLQPASNNSPLHF. Full variable domain (outside the CDR3, taken from reference TRBV11-2 and TRBJ1-6): EAGVAQSPRYKIIEKRQSVAFWCNPISGHATLYWYQQILGQGPKLLIQFQNNGVVDDSQLPKDRFSAERLKGVDSTLKIQPAKLEDSAVYLCASSLQPASNNSPLHFGNGTRLTVT.

This clonotype was picked up a small number of times. V and J are TRBV18 and TRBJ2-3; D perhaps matches TRBD1 (6 bases). CDR3 size: 13 residues. Germline CDR1 KGHSH, CDR2 LQKENI. V was clipped by 4 bases and J by 4 bases, with 9 bases between them. The CDR3 sequence is CASSRHRADTQYF. The CDR3 DNA reads as TGTGCCAGCTCACGGCACAGGGCAGATACGCAGTATTTT.

At least ten counts were recorded for this clonotype. The chain combines TRBV12-3 or TRBV12-4 with TRBJ1-2, with D possibly matching TRBD1 (5 bases). Trimming stripped 1 base from V and 3 bases from J, with 12 bases between. CDR3 length: 15 residues. The CDR3 reads CASSLGPGSYYGYTF. In DNA, the CDR3 is TGTGCCAGCAGTTTAGGACCAGGGTCCTACTATGGCTACACCTTC.

This clonotype was picked up many times. The J gene is TRBJ2-1, the V gene TRBV20-1, with 8 bases aligning to TRBD1. Trimming removed 6 bases from V and 4 bases from J; junction bases left unmatched: 5. The CDR3 sequence is 13 residues long. Per germline, CDR1 DFQATT and CDR2 SNEGSKA (reference sequence). This CDR3 reads CSAQQGEYNEQFF. The CDR3 bases are TGCAGTGCCCAACAGGGGGAATACAATGAGCAGTTCTTC.

Ten or more counts support this clonotype. V is TRBV20-1 and J is TRBJ2-7; D ambiguous. Per the germline V gene, CDR1 is DFQATT and CDR2 is SNEGSKA (reference sequence). Trimming took off 3 bases at V and 5 bases at J, with 5 bases between the two ends. The CDR3 extends over 10 amino acids. For the CDR3, the DNA is TGCAGTGCTAGGGGCCACGAGCAGTACTTC. It translates to CSARGHEQYF.

The rearrangement joins TRBV2 to TRBJ2-7; TRBD1 aligns across 10 bases. The CDR3 runs 17 residues. Per germline, CDR1 SNHLY and CDR2 FYNNEI. Germline trimming cut 7 bases from V and 3 bases from J; bases unmatched to any gene: 15. The CDR3 DNA reads TGTGCCAGCACCAGCGTTACACCGGGACAGGGGTACTACGAGCAGTACTTC. Its protein is CASTSVTPGQGYYEQYF.

The sample holds many counts of this clonotype. The rearrangement links TRBV5-4 to TRBJ1-1; unclear D gene. CDR1 and CDR2 (germline): SGHNT, YYREEE (reference sequence). This CDR3 contains 13 residues. V was shortened by 4 bases and J by 1 base, with 8 bases between the two germline ends. CDR3 DNA: TGTGCCAGCAGCCCCTACCGGAACACTGAAGCTTTCTTT. Translation gives CASSPYRNTEAFF.